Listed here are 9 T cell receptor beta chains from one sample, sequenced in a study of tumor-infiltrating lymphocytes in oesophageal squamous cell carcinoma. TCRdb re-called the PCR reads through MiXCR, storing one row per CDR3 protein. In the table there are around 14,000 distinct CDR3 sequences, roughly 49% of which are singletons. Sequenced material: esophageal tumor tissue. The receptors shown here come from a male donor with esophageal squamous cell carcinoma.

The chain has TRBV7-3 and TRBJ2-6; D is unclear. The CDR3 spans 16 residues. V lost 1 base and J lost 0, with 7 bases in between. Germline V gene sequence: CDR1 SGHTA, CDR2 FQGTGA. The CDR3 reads CASSLMGRSGANVLTF. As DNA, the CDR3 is TGTGCCAGCAGCTTAATGGGCCGCTCTGGGGCCAACGTCCTGACTTTC.

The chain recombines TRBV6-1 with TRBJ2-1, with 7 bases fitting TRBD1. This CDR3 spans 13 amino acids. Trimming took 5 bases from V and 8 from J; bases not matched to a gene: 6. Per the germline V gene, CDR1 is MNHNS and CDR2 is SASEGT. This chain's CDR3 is CASSSPDRYEQFF. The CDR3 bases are TGTGCCAGCAGTTCCCCGGACAGGTATGAGCAGTTCTTC.

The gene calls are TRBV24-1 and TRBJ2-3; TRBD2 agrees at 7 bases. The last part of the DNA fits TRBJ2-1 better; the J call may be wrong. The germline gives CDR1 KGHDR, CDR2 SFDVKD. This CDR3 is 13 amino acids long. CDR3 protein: CATRLGGDNEQFF. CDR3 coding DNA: TGTGCCACCAGATTGGGGGGGGACAATGAGCAGTTCTTC.

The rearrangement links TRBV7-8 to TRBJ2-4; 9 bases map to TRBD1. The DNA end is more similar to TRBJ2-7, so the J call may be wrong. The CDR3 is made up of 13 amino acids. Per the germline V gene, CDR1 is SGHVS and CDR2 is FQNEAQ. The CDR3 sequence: CASRRDRDYEQYF. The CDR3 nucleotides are TGTGCCAGCAGAAGGGACAGGGACTACGAGCAGTACTTC.

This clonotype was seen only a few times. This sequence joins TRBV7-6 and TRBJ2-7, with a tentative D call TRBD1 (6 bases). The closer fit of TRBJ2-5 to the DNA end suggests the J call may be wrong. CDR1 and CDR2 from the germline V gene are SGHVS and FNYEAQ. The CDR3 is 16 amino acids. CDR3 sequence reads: CASSLVSPRGKETQYF. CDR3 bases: TGTGCCAGCAGCTTAGTTAGTCCCAGGGGTAAAGAGACCCAGTACTTC.

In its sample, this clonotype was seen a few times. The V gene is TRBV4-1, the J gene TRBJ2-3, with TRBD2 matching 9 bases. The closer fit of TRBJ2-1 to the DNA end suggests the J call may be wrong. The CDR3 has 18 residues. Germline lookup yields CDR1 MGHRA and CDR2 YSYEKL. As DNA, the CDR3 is TGCGCCAGCAGCCAAGCGAACATGGGACTAGCCCTGGGGGAGACCCAGTTCTTC. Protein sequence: CASSQANMGLALGETQFF.

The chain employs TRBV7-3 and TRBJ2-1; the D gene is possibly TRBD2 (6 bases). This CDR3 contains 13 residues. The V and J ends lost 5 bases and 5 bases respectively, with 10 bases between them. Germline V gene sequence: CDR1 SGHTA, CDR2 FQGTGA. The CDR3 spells CASSVGSNNEQFF. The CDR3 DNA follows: TGTGCCAGCAGCGTCGGGAGCAACAATGAGCAGTTCTTC.

As DNA, the CDR3 is TGCAGTGCTAGAGATATTGGGACTAGCGCACGAGTGACACGGGAGACCCAGTACTTC. It translates to CSARDIGTSARVTRETQYF. This rearrangement joins TRBV20-1 to TRBJ2-5; 10 nucleotides line up with TRBD2. V trimming: 0 bases; J trimming: 5 bases; junction bases outside the gene matches: 18. Germline CDR1 is DFQATT and CDR2 is SNEGSKA (reference sequence). The CDR3 extends over 19 amino acids.

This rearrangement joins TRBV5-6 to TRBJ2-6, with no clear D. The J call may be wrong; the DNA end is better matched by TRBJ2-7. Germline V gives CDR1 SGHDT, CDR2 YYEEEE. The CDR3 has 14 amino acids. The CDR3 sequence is CASSPQGHPYEQYF. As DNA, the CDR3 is TGTGCCAGCAGCCCACAAGGGCACCCCTACGAGCAGTACTTC.